This is a list of T cell receptor beta chains from one sample in a study of T cells in Graves' hyperthyroidism and ophthalmopathy. From the multiplex PCR reads, TCRdb called clonotypes with MiXCR, one entry per CDR3 protein. This table holds nearly 600,000 distinct CDR3 sequences, approximately 14% found once. The specimen sequenced was blood. These receptors were taken from a woman between 18 and 30 years old with Graves' ophthalmopathy. Both conserved end residues are part of each CDR3. The D gene is left open where the match is weak. Clone size is given for some rows only: seen once, a few or many times, or a class if the clone is expanded.

abundance	j_gene	d_gene	v_gene	CDR3nt	CDR3aa
many	TRBJ2-3	TRBD1	TRBV11-3	TGTGCCAGCAGCCCAGGGACAGGGTCTTTTTCAGATACGCAGTATTTT	CASSPGTGSFSDTQYF
.	TRBJ2-7	TRBD2	TRBV29-1	TGCAGCGCCGGGACTAGGACCCACGAGCAGTACTTC	CSAGTRTHEQYF
many	TRBJ2-2	.	TRBV30	TGTGCCTGGGCAGGGGGGGAGCTGTTTTTT	CAWAGGELFF
many	TRBJ1-1	.	TRBV30	TGTGCCTGGAGTGATAAACAGGGGAACACTGAAGCTTTCTTT	CAWSDKQGNTEAFF
once	TRBJ2-3	TRBD2	TRBV12-3/TRBV12-4	TGTGCCAGCAGTTTATCCGGGGGACTAGCGGGAGAGGGTACGCAGTATTTT	CASSLSGGLAGEGTQYF
.	TRBJ1-1	.	TRBV19	TGTGCCAGTAGCGAGCCCTACACTGAAGCTTTCTTT	CASSEPYTEAFF
many	TRBJ2-1	.	TRBV5-5	TGTGCCAGCAGCTTGGTGGTCAGGACAGCGTCCAATGAGCAGTTCTTC	CASSLVVRTASNEQFF
many	TRBJ2-7	TRBD2	TRBV27	TGTGCCAGCAGTAGGCTAGCGGGAACCTACGAGCAGTACTTC	CASSRLAGTYEQYF
few	TRBJ2-7	TRBD2	TRBV3-1	TGTGCCAGCAGCCAGCCGGGACTACTCTACGAGCAGTACTTC	CASSQPGLLYEQYF
.	TRBJ2-1	TRBD1	TRBV3-1	TGTGCCAGCAGTACGCGTGGACAGGGGTGGCGGAATGAGCAGTTCTTC	CASSTRGQGWRNEQFF
.	TRBJ1-1	.	TRBV18	TGTGCCAGCTCACCACGGGACATCGCGAACACTGAAGCTTTCTTT	CASSPRDIANTEAFF
.	TRBJ2-3	TRBD2	TRBV2	TGTGCCAGCACTAGAAGGACTAGCGGGGTTGAAGATACGCAGTATTTT	CASTRRTSGVEDTQYF
many	TRBJ2-7	TRBD2	TRBV6-1	TGTGCCAGCAGAGAAGCGGGAGTTGTTGCCTACGAGCAGTACTTC	CASREAGVVAYEQYF
.	TRBJ2-5	.	TRBV27	TGTGCCAGCAGTTTATCGAGCCAGGGTAAAGAGACCCAGTACTTC	CASSLSSQGKETQYF
few	TRBJ2-1	TRBD2	TRBV6-1	TGTGCCAGCAGGCGGACTAGCGGGGCCTACAATGAGCAGTTCTTC	CASRRTSGAYNEQFF
many	TRBJ2-7	.	TRBV27	TGTGCCAGCAGTTCCCGCCGAGGTGGCTACGAGCAGTACTTC	CASSSRRGGYEQYF
.	TRBJ1-4	.	TRBV4-3	TGCGCCAGCAGCCAAGACATCAACTCTAATGAAAAACTGTTTTTT	CASSQDINSNEKLFF
many	TRBJ2-3	.	TRBV6-2/TRBV6-3	TGTGCCAGCAGTTACTCGACACGGATCGGGGCGAATGCGCAGTATTTT	CASSYSTRIGANAQYF
.	TRBJ2-3	.	TRBV2	TGTGCCAGCAGGGCAGAGTATACGCAGTATTTT	CASRAEYTQYF
few	TRBJ2-3	TRBD2	TRBV11-2	TGTGCCAGCAGCCCCGGGACTAGCGGGAGAACGGGGGTGATACAGGACACAGATACGCAGTATTTT	CASSPGTSGRTGVIQDTDTQYF
many	TRBJ2-3	.	TRBV2	TGTGCCAGCAGACTAGGACGGGGGAGTGATACGCAGTATTTT	CASRLGRGSDTQYF
few	TRBJ1-6	.	TRBV9	TGTGCCAGCAGCGTAGACGGCACCGCGTTCGGGACCCTCCACTTT	CASSVDGTAFGTLHF
.	TRBJ2-1	.	TRBV6-4	TGCGCCAGCCTCAGTAATGAGCAGTTCTTC	CASLSNEQFF
few	TRBJ1-6	.	TRBV3-1	TGTGCCAGCAGCCAGCCGGGGTGGGGGTCAGATTCACCCCTCCACTTT	CASSQPGWGSDSPLHF
many	TRBJ1-2	.	TRBV3-1	TGTGCCAGCAGCCAAAGAGCGGGGATCGACTATGGCTACACCTTC	CASSQRAGIDYGYTF